The TCR beta chain described here comes from a study of ipilimumab plus nivolumab after autologous stem cell transplantation. Study-level background: Patients received a median of roughly five ipilimumab and roughly eight nivolumab doses. The study, taken as a whole, reports: Authors suggest TCR repertoire, Treg phenotype and gut microbiota support further study.

Data came from immunoSEQ multiplex PCR; TCRdb stores just in-frame clones and leaves some out. In the table there are tens of thousands of clones, 83% of which are singletons. V was pared by 2 bases and J by 8 bases, with 6 bases of the junction left unmatched. The CDR3 runs 14 residues. Per germline, CDR1 MNHEY and CDR2 SVGAGI. Notes on this clone: Its antigen is unknown.

Checkpoint therapy with ipilimumab 1 mg/kg began 14 to 28 days after transplant. The specimen was PBMCs, collected in a trial of ipilimumab plus nivolumab as post-transplant consolidation. The receptor was derived from a male donor with diffuse large B-cell lymphoma. The V call is TRBV6-5, the J call TRBJ2-3, with 8 positions matching TRBD2. CDR3 sequence reads: CASSYGFAGGTQYF. The CDR3 region has the DNA TGTGCCAGCAGTTACGGTTTTGCGGGGGGTACGCAGTATTTT.